These 17 T cell receptor beta chains came from one sample sequenced in a study of T-cell reconstitution after alpha-beta-depleted transplantation in children. Unique molecular identifiers were built into the TCRbeta library. One entry per CDR3 protein, called by TCRdb with MiXCR from the PCR reads. The table shows about 500,000 distinct CDR3 sequences, with 10% to 12% occurring only once. The material was PBMCs, mostly from graft donor cells, obtained 180 days after TCRalphabeta/CD19-depleted stem cell transplant. These receptor sequences come from a female patient between 2 and 15 years old who had a stem cell transplant for aplastic anemia, so the T cells may come from the graft donor.

This clonotype has more than one count but fewer than ten. The genes are TRBV20-1 and TRBJ2-1; 7 nucleotides line up with TRBD2. CDR1 DFQATT and CDR2 SNEGSKA come from the germline V gene (reference sequence). The J segment lost 12 bases and the V segment lost 3 bases, leaving 8 bases of the junction unmatched. CDR3 size: 12 residues. Written as DNA, the CDR3 is TGCAGTGCTAGTATCCCAGCGGGACGGCAGTTCTTC. As protein: CSASIPAGRQFF.

The V and J genes are TRBV15 and TRBJ2-4; 9 bases line up with TRBD1. The germline gives CDR1 LNHNV, CDR2 YYDKDF (reference sequence). Losses at the gene ends were 1 base for V and 12 bases for J; bases not matched to a gene: 10. This CDR3 is built from 15 residues. The CDR3 spells CATSRAPGQGHSQYF. The CDR3 region has the DNA TGTGCCACCAGCAGAGCGCCGGGACAGGGTCACAGTCAGTACTTC.

This clonotype was picked up a small number of times. The chain recombines TRBV5-1 with TRBJ2-2; 8 bases are a match to TRBD1. CDR3 length: 14 amino acids. Germline-derived CDR1 and CDR2 are SGHRS and YFSETQ. The V gene end was trimmed by 3 bases and the J gene end by 6 bases; junction bases not matched to a gene: 4. The CDR3 protein is CASSSTGGPGELFF. The CDR3 coding sequence is TGCGCCAGCAGCTCAACAGGGGGTCCCGGGGAGCTGTTTTTT.

This clonotype was seen more than once but under ten times. V is TRBV20-1 and J is TRBJ2-5, with TRBD2 matching over 7 bases. CDR1 is DFQATT and CDR2 is SNEGSKA in the germline V gene (reference sequence). Trimming at V came to 0 bases and at J to 1 base, leaving 8 bases not matched to a gene. The CDR3 runs to 16 residues. This chain's CDR3 is CSARDWRSSGQETQYF. Here the CDR3 DNA reads TGCAGTGCTAGAGATTGGAGGTCTAGCGGCCAAGAGACCCAGTACTTC.

The gene calls are TRBV6-2 or TRBV6-3 and TRBJ2-1; D remains ambiguous. CDR1 and CDR2 (germline): MNHEY, SVGEGT. This CDR3 has 15 amino acids. V was cut by 0 bases and J by 0 bases, with 6 bases left in between. CDR3: CASSYSSSSYNEQFF. The CDR3 bases are TGTGCCAGCAGTTACTCTTCGAGCTCCTACAATGAGCAGTTCTTC.

The rearrangement links TRBV6-5 to TRBJ1-4; D uncertain. Germline V gives CDR1 MNHEY, CDR2 SVGAGI. The CDR3 contains 15 residues. Between the trimmed V and J ends, which lost 2 bases and 5 bases, there was a span of 12 bases. CDR3 DNA: TGTGCCAGCAGTTACAGAGGATCGAGAAATGAAAAACTGTTTTTT. Translating gives CASSYRGSRNEKLFF.

This clonotype was picked up a small number of times. V gene TRBV7-2 combines with J gene TRBJ1-4; 8 bases match TRBD1. Germline V CDR1 and CDR2: SGHTA, FQGNSA. V was pared by 3 bases and J by 5 bases, with 11 bases of the junction left unmatched. The CDR3 has 17 residues. The CDR3 reads CASSLALSGQANEKLFF. CDR3 coding DNA: TGTGCCAGCAGCTTGGCTCTTTCGGGACAGGCCAATGAAAAACTGTTTTTT.

This sequence joins TRBV5-1 and TRBJ1-2; maybe TRBD1 (6 bases). Trimming cost V 5 bases and J 6 bases, with 17 bases left between them. The V gene's germline CDR1 is SGHRS and CDR2 YFSETQ. CDR3 length equals 14 residues. The CDR3 region has the DNA TGCGCCAGCAGATTGACCAGGGGACTGGATGGCTACACCTTC. Encoded protein: CASRLTRGLDGYTF.

A few counts support this clonotype. The genes are TRBV28 and TRBJ1-3; tentatively, D is TRBD1 (6 bases). In germline, CDR1 is MDHEN, CDR2 SYDVKM. This CDR3 has 12 residues. Here the CDR3 DNA reads TGTGCTCGTGGGGGCCTGGGAAACACCATATATTTT. Translation gives CARGGLGNTIYF.

This clonotype was seen a few times. This chain joins TRBV24-1 and TRBJ2-3, with D perhaps TRBD2 (5 bases). The CDR3 has 16 residues. CDR1 is KGHDR and CDR2 is SFDVKD in the germline V gene. V lost 0 bases and J 2 bases, leaving 11 bases between the germline ends. The CDR3 loop is CATSDLDYSSTDTQYF. For the CDR3, the DNA is TGTGCCACCAGTGATTTGGACTATTCCTCCACAGATACGCAGTATTTT.

This clonotype has more than one count but fewer than ten. The V gene is TRBV6-2 or TRBV6-3, the J gene TRBJ1-2; 7 bases are a match to TRBD1. The CDR3 consists of 13 residues. CDR1 and CDR2 from the germline V gene are MNHEY and SVGEGT. V shed 7 bases, J shed 4 bases, and the junction held 6 bases outside the gene matches. CDR3 sequence reads: CASTERDSYGYTF. CDR3 sequence (DNA): TGTGCCAGCACCGAAAGGGACAGCTATGGCTACACCTTC.

This clonotype was counted ten times or more. V and J are TRBV21-1 and TRBJ1-3; the D call of TRBD1 is as the table states it, not checked on the DNA. TRBV21-1 corresponds to a pseudogene. This CDR3 spans 17 amino acids. CDR3 bases: TGTGCCAGCAGCGAGGGGAACAGGCAGAGCTCTGGAAACACCATATATTTT. Translating gives CASSEGNRQSSGNTIYF.

This sequence joins TRBV6-1 and TRBJ1-2; no firm D call. CDR1 and CDR2 (germline): MNHNS, SASEGT. V was pared by 8 bases and J by 4 bases, with 14 bases between. The CDR3 length is 13 residues. The CDR3 is CASSQRPIYGYTF. CDR3 coding DNA: TGTGCCAGCTCCCAAAGACCAATCTATGGCTACACCTTC.

This clonotype has more than one count but fewer than ten. The genes are TRBV5-6 and TRBJ1-6; TRBD1 matches at 7 bases. The junction had 13 bases not matched to a gene; V was cut back by 4 bases and J by 9 bases. CDR3 length equals 16 residues. CDR1 is SGHDT and CDR2 is YYEEEE in the germline V gene. CDR3 protein: CASSPRTGGKFSPLHF. As DNA, the CDR3 is TGTGCCAGCAGCCCAAGGACAGGAGGGAAATTTTCACCCCTCCACTTT.

This clonotype was detected a few times. This sequence joins TRBV5-1 and TRBJ2-1, with D unclear. The germline CDR1 and CDR2 sequences are SGHRS and YFSETQ. The CDR3 covers 12 residues. Trimming removed 1 base from V and 9 bases from J, with 8 bases in between. The CDR3 DNA reads TGCGCCAGCAGCTTGCCTCACCCTGAGCAGTTCTTC. It translates to CASSLPHPEQFF.

This clonotype was detected only a few times. The V gene is TRBV20-1, the J gene TRBJ1-5, with D possibly being TRBD1 (5 bases). This CDR3 spans 13 amino acids. V was pared by 5 bases and J by 0 bases, with 8 bases between. Germline values: CDR1 DFQATT, CDR2 SNEGSKA (reference sequence). The CDR3 loop reads CSAEDTSNQPQHF. DNA of the CDR3: TGCAGTGCTGAGGACACTAGCAATCAGCCCCAGCATTTT.

This chain joins TRBV4-3 and TRBJ1-5; D uncertain. The CDR3 totals 14 residues. Trimming took off 0 bases at V and 6 bases at J, with 9 bases between the two ends. CDR1 and CDR2 from the germline V gene are LGHNA and YSLEER. The CDR3: CASSQDGESQPQHF. DNA of the CDR3: TGCGCCAGCAGCCAAGATGGTGAAAGTCAGCCCCAGCATTTT.